This TCR beta chain comes out of a study of shared clonotypes between healthy human individuals. Measured with immunoSEQ multiplex PCR; TCRdb has only the in-frame clones, and not every one. The data contain 2.5 million or so clones, over 85% of them singletons. CDR1 and CDR2 from the germline V gene are KGHSH and LQKENI. Trimming took off 4 bases at V and 5 bases at J, with 17 bases between the two ends. The length of the CDR3 is 16 residues. The specimen was naive CD4+ T cells sorted from blood. Sample subset: CD45RA+ positively selected. The TCR was taken from a man younger than 35 in good health. This chain uses TRBV18 with TRBJ1-4, with D possibly TRBD1 on 6 matching bases. The CDR3 DNA reads TGTGCCAGCTCACTCGCCCGGGGGGGCGCGAATGAAAAACTGTTTTTT. Its protein is CASSLARGGANEKLFF.